This T cell receptor beta chain stems from a study of T cell responses to AZD1222 COVID-19 vaccine. Overall study context: Analyses pooled second doses at about 4 or about 12 weeks.

Study-level points and caveats: Reports say nearly half of spike-specific TCRs go after unmutated variant regions. Seropositive AZD1222 recipients at baseline numbered only 6 or 7.

Assay used: immunoSEQ multiplex PCR; TCRdb lists only in-frame clones, some missing. The sample carries roughly 160,000 clones, just under 95% recorded once. Remarks on this clone: The antigen is unknown.

Germline loops: CDR1 SGHAT, CDR2 FQNNGV. The CDR3 runs 15 residues. The V end was cut by 3 bases, the J end by 1 base, with 13 bases between. The chain couples TRBV11-2 to TRBJ2-7; D possibly uses TRBD1 or TRBD2 (5 bases each). The source was peripheral blood, collected on day 0 of AZD1222 vaccination. The sequence derives from an adult in good health. CDR3 in amino acids: CASSLVGDLSYEQYF. The CDR3, as DNA: TGTGCCAGCAGCTTGGTAGGGGACCTATCCTACGAGCAGTACTTC.